These 2 T cell receptor beta chains share one sample of origin, sequenced in a study of technical replicates of blood from a few donors. Assay used: immunoSEQ multiplex PCR; TCRdb lists only in-frame clones, some missing. The sample lists about 95,000 clones, about 95% seen once, with approximately 0.36% in the top ten. The sample taken for sequencing was T cells isolated from PBMCs. These receptors were collected from a human donor in good health.

The gene calls are TRBV11-2 and TRBJ2-7, with 10 bases that match TRBD2. The V segment lost 5 bases and the J segment 0 bases; nucleotides outside the gene matches: 13. Germline CDR1 reads SGHAT; CDR2 reads FQNNGV. The CDR3 runs 18 residues. In DNA form, the CDR3 reads TGTGCCAGCAGCCCTTCGAGAGGACTAGCGGTTACCTCCTACGAGCAGTACTTC. It specifies CASSPSRGLAVTSYEQYF. The whole variable domain, filled in from reference TRBV11-2 and TRBJ2-7, reads EAGVAQSPRYKIIEKRQSVAFWCNPISGHATLYWYQQILGQGPKLLIQFQNNGVVDDSQLPKDRFSAERLKGVDSTLKIQPAKLEDSAVYLCASSPSRGLAVTSYEQYFGPGTRLTVT.

This chain uses TRBV7-9 with TRBJ1-1; 8 positions match TRBD1. V trimming: 6 bases; J trimming: 2 bases; junction bases outside the gene matches: 2. The CDR3 runs to 13 residues. Germline-derived CDR1 and CDR2 are SEHNR and FQNEAQ (reference sequence). This CDR3 is CASRDRVNTEAFF. As DNA, the CDR3 is TGTGCCAGCAGGGACAGGGTAAACACTGAAGCTTTCTTT.